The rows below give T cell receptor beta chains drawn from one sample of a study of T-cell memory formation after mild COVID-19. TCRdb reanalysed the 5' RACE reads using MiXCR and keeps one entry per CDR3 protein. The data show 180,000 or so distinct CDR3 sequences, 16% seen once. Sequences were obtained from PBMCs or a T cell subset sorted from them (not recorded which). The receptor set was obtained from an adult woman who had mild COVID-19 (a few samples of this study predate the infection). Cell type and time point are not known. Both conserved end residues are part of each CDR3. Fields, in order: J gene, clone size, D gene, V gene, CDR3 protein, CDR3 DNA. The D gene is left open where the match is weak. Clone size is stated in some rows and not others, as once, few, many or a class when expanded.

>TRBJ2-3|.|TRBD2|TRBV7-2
CASSQTSALGWADTQYF
TGTGCCAGCAGCCAGACTAGCGCCCTAGGTTGGGCAGATACGCAGTATTTT
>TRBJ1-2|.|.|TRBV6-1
CASSETGRGYTF
TGTGCCAGCAGTGAAACAGGACGAGGCTACACCTTC
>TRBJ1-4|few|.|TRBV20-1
CSARDSGGTNEKLFF
TGCAGTGCTAGAGACTCGGGAGGCACTAATGAAAAACTGTTTTTT
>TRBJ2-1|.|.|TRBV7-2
CASSLRGLRGNEQFF
TGTGCCAGCAGCTTACGGGGCCTCAGAGGCAATGAGCAGTTCTTC
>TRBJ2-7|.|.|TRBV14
CASSRASEQYF
TGTGCCAGCAGCCGAGCGAGCGAGCAGTACTTC
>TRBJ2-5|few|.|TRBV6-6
CASAEYEETQYF
TGTGCCAGCGCAGAGTATGAAGAGACCCAGTACTTC
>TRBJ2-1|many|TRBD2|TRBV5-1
CASSSGLPGLADYNEQFF
TGCGCCAGCAGCTCGGGACTGCCGGGACTAGCGGATTACAATGAGCAGTTCTTC
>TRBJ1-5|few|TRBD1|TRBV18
CASSPGQQSNQPQHF
TGTGCCAGCTCACCGGGACAGCAGAGCAATCAGCCCCAGCATTTT
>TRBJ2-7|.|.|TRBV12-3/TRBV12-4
CASSLALLGLYEQYF
TGTGCCAGCAGTTTAGCGCTCTTAGGTCTCTACGAGCAGTACTTC
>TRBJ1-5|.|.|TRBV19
CASSIAARTHF
TGTGCCAGTAGTATCGCGGCTCGGACGCATTTT
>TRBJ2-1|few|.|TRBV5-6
CASSLKVLAPGNEQFF
TGTGCCAGCAGCTTGAAAGTTCTAGCGCCGGGGAATGAGCAGTTCTTC
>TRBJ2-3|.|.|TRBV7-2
CASSLIVRGLFDTQYF
TGTGCCAGCAGCTTAATCGTCCGGGGGCTTTTCGATACGCAGTATTTT
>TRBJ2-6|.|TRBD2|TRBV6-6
CASSYTGTSLGSGANVLTF
TGTGCCAGCAGTTACACCGGGACTAGCCTAGGTTCTGGGGCCAACGTCCTGACTTTC
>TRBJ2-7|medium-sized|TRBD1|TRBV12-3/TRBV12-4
CASSLGQGYEQYF
TGTGCCAGCAGCTTAGGACAGGGCTACGAGCAGTACTTC
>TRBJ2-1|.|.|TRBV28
CASSLEYNEQFF
TGTGCCAGCAGTTTGGAGTACAATGAGCAGTTCTTC
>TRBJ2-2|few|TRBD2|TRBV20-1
CSARDAGVNTGELFF
TGCAGTGCTAGAGATGCGGGGGTGAACACCGGGGAGCTGTTTTTT
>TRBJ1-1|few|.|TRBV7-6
CASSLEVNTEAFF
TGTGCCAGCAGCTTAGAGGTGAACACTGAAGCTTTCTTT
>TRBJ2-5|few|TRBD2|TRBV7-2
CASSSPSLAGGSGETQYF
TGTGCCAGCAGCTCACCCTCCTTAGCGGGGGGGTCAGGGGAGACCCAGTACTTC
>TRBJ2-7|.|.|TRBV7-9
CASSLGSLTEQYF
TGTGCCAGCAGCTTAGGCAGTCTCACCGAGCAGTACTTC
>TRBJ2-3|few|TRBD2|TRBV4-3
CASSQLRLAGGADTQYF
TGCGCCAGCAGCCAACTCCGACTAGCGGGAGGGGCAGATACGCAGTATTTT
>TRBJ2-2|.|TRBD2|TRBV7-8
CASSLGTSGITGELFF
TGTGCCAGCAGCCTAGGGACTAGCGGGATTACCGGGGAGCTGTTTTTT
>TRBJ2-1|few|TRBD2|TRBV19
CASSTPTSGSSNEQFF
TGTGCCAGTAGTACCCCGACTAGCGGGAGCAGCAATGAGCAGTTCTTC
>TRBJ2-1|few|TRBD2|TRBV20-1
CSASGLAGGSYEQFF
TGCAGTGCTAGTGGGCTAGCGGGAGGTAGCTATGAGCAGTTCTTC
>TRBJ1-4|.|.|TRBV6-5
CASSLVGANEKLFF
TGTGCCAGCAGTCTCGTAGGAGCTAATGAAAAACTGTTTTTT
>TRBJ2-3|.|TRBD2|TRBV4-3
CASSQGLAGASSTDTQYF
TGCGCCAGCAGCCAAGGACTAGCGGGAGCGTCTAGCACAGATACGCAGTATTTT